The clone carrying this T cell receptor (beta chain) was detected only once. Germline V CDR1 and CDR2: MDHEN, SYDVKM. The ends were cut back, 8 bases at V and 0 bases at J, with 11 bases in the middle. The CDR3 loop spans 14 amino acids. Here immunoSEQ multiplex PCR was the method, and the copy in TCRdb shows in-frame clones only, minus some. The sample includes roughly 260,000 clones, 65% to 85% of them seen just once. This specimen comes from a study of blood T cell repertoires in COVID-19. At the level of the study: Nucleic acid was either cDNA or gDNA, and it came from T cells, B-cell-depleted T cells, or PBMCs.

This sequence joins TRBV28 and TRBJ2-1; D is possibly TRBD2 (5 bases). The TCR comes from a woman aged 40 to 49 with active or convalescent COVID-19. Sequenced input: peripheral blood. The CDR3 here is CASGRVDSYNEQFF. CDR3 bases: TGTGCCAGCGGGCGGGTCGACTCCTACAATGAGCAGTTCTTC.